These T cell receptor beta chains were read from a single sample in a study of vaccination and CD4 T cells after COVID-19. No antigen has been assigned to these receptors. TCRdb reanalysed the PCR reads using MiXCR and keeps one entry per CDR3 protein. Of about 12,000 distinct CDR3 sequences in the sample, more than 45% are singletons; the top ten hold 22%. The sequenced sample consisted of CD4+ T cells from blood, cultured in vitro. The receptors come from a human donor who had recovered from COVID-19. The CDR3 runs from the conserved cysteine through the conserved F or W. The D gene is left open where the match is weak. The size of a clone is reported for some rows only, either as once, few or many, or as a class for expanded clones.

v_call	d_call	j_call	clone_size	cdr3_nt	cdr3_aa
TRBV5-1	.	TRBJ2-7	few	TGCGCCAGCAGCGTATCACAGGGCTACGAGCAGTACTTC	CASSVSQGYEQYF
TRBV10-3	TRBD1	TRBJ2-5	.	TGTGCCATCAGCCCGAGACAGGGGCCCCAAGAGACCCAGTACTTC	CAISPRQGPQETQYF
TRBV5-1	.	TRBJ2-1	.	TGCGCCAGCAGCTTGGTGCCAGGGGCCAGGGATGAGCAGTTCTTC	CASSLVPGARDEQFF
TRBV5-1	.	TRBJ1-6	.	TGCGCCAGCAGCTTGGCCGGGACACTTTCACCCCTCCACTTT	CASSLAGTLSPLHF
TRBV21-1	.	TRBJ2-7	.	TGTGCCAGCAGCAAAGTGAGAGTGGGCGAGCAGTACTTC	CASSKVRVGEQYF
TRBV11-2	TRBD1	TRBJ2-7	few	TGTGCCAGCAGCTCCTCCGGGACAGGGGTCGAGCAGTACTTC	CASSSSGTGVEQYF
TRBV5-3	TRBD2	TRBJ2-7	.	TGTGCCAGAAGCAGAACCGGGACTAGCTACGAGCAGTACTTC	CARSRTGTSYEQYF
TRBV20-1	.	TRBJ2-6	.	TGCAGTGCCAATAAAGGGACGGGGGCCAACGTCCTGACTTTC	CSANKGTGANVLTF
TRBV9	.	TRBJ2-3	.	TGTGCCAGCAGCGTAGGGGCGGGAACTAGCACAGATACGCAGTATTTT	CASSVGAGTSTDTQYF
TRBV7-3	.	TRBJ2-7	.	TGTGCCAGCAGCCCAGGGCAAGCGGCCTCCTACGAGCAGTACTTC	CASSPGQAASYEQYF
TRBV7-2	TRBD2	TRBJ2-3	.	TGTGCCAGCAGCTTAGGACGGACTAGCCCCGGAGGGGATACGCAGTATTTT	CASSLGRTSPGGDTQYF
TRBV7-8	.	TRBJ2-5	once	TGTGCCAGCACCAGGGGGGGGGGAGGCCCCCCAGAGACCCAGTACTTC	CASTRGGGGPPETQYF
TRBV7-9	.	TRBJ2-5	.	TGTGCCAGCAGCCCAGGATGGGGGTCAGAGACCCAGTACTTC	CASSPGWGSETQYF
TRBV20-1	TRBD1	TRBJ2-1	.	TGCAGTGCTAGTAAGGGGGCGGTCTTCAGTGAGCAGTTCTTC	CSASKGAVFSEQFF
TRBV6-5	TRBD2	TRBJ2-1	.	TGTGCCAGCAGTTACCAGCTAGCGGGAGGATACAATGAGCAGTTCTTC	CASSYQLAGGYNEQFF
TRBV5-4	TRBD1	TRBJ1-6	few	TGTGCCAGCAGCTCGGGAGACAGGGGGAATTCACCCCTCCACTTT	CASSSGDRGNSPLHF
TRBV30	TRBD2	TRBJ2-7	once	TGTGCCTGGGGGACTAACCCCTACGAGCAGTACTTC	CAWGTNPYEQYF
TRBV7-3	TRBD2	TRBJ2-5	.	TGTGCCAGCAGATCCTCGGGGGGGGAAGAGACCCAGTACTTC	CASRSSGGEETQYF
TRBV28	TRBD1	TRBJ1-5	.	TGTGCCAGCAGTTTGTCAGGGGGAGATAGTCAGCCCCAGCATTTT	CASSLSGGDSQPQHF
TRBV12-3/TRBV12-4	TRBD1	TRBJ1-5	.	TGTGCCAGCAGACCGGGACAGGGGAATCAGCCCCAGCATTTT	CASRPGQGNQPQHF
TRBV4-1	.	TRBJ1-5	.	TGCGCCAGCAGCCAAGATCGCCAGGATCAGCCCCAGCATTTT	CASSQDRQDQPQHF
TRBV2	.	TRBJ1-5	.	TGTGCCAGCAGTGGCAGGAGAAATCAGCCCCAGCATTTT	CASSGRRNQPQHF
TRBV12-3/TRBV12-4	.	TRBJ2-7	.	TGTGCCAGCAGTTTAGCCGGGCAGGGGTCAGGAGAGCAGTACTTC	CASSLAGQGSGEQYF
TRBV6-2/TRBV6-3	TRBD1	TRBJ2-4	.	TGTGCCAGCAGTTACCAGTCAGGGGGCTTGACCCTAGCCAAAAACATTCAGTACTTC	CASSYQSGGLTLAKNIQYF
TRBV20-1	TRBD1	TRBJ1-5	few	TGCAGTGCTAGAGATATTAGTGACAGGGGGCTTGAAAGCAATCAGCCCCAGCATTTT	CSARDISDRGLESNQPQHF
TRBV11-3	.	TRBJ2-7	.	TGTGCCAGCAGCTTAGTCTTGCGTGGTGTCCGCTTCTACGAGCAGTACTTC	CASSLVLRGVRFYEQYF
TRBV15	.	TRBJ2-2	.	TGTGCCACCAGCAGAGGGAGGCCCACCGGGGAGCTGTTTTTT	CATSRGRPTGELFF
TRBV7-3	.	TRBJ2-5	few	TGTGCCAGCAGCCGAGGGCAGCAAGAGACCCAGTACTTC	CASSRGQQETQYF
TRBV25-1	.	TRBJ1-5	.	TGTGCCAGCAGTGCGGGACACCCTAGCAATCAGCCCCAGCATTTT	CASSAGHPSNQPQHF
TRBV18	.	TRBJ2-2	.	TGTGCCAGCTCACACACGATGGACAGTGCGAACACCGGGGAGCTGTTTTTT	CASSHTMDSANTGELFF
TRBV5-1	.	TRBJ1-5	few	TGCGCCAGCAGCTTGGGCGGAATAGGCAATCAGCCCCAGCATTTT	CASSLGGIGNQPQHF
TRBV20-1	.	TRBJ2-5	.	TGCAGTGCTAGAGATGGCCCCGGGGGATCAGGAGAGACCCAGTACTTC	CSARDGPGGSGETQYF
TRBV28	TRBD2	TRBJ2-5	.	TGTGCCAGCAGTATAACCCGGACTAGCGGGAGGAAAGAGACCCAGTACTTC	CASSITRTSGRKETQYF
TRBV7-2	TRBD2	TRBJ2-1	.	TGTGTCAGCAGCTCCTTTTCTAGCGGGAGGTTTAATGAGCAGTTCTTC	CVSSSFSSGRFNEQFF
TRBV7-2	.	TRBJ1-5	few	TGTGCCAGCAGCTTAACCCCCCAGACTTACCAGCCCCAGCATTTT	CASSLTPQTYQPQHF
TRBV5-4	TRBD2	TRBJ2-5	.	TGTGCCAGCAGCCCGACTAGCGGTAAAGAGACCCAGTACTTC	CASSPTSGKETQYF
TRBV5-5	.	TRBJ2-5	.	TGTGCCAGCAGCTTGGTTTGGGGGAGGCCTTTGGGGACCCAGTACTTC	CASSLVWGRPLGTQYF
TRBV21-1	.	TRBJ1-1	.	TGTGCCAGCAGCATGGGTATACAACTTAGGGGGGCTTTCTTT	CASSMGIQLRGAFF
TRBV19	.	TRBJ1-6	few	TGTGCCAGTAGCTCTCGGGACAATAATTCACCCCTCCACTTT	CASSSRDNNSPLHF
TRBV29-1	TRBD1	TRBJ1-5	.	TGCAGCGTCCTGGGACAGGGGGGTCAGCCCCAGCATTTT	CSVLGQGGQPQHF
TRBV15	.	TRBJ2-7	few	TGTGCCACCAGCCGCGGGCCGACCCCCGGGCGGGAGCAGTACTTC	CATSRGPTPGREQYF
TRBV6-1	TRBD1	TRBJ2-4	.	TGTGCCAGCAGGAGACCAGGGACAGGGGGAAAAAACATTCAGTACTTC	CASRRPGTGGKNIQYF